This paragraph covers one TCR beta chain sequence. The data are from a study of T cell repertoires in ileal Crohn's disease. Roughly 470 nanograms of biopsy DNA per sample underwent TCRB immunosequencing. Produced via immunoSEQ multiplex PCR; TCRdb's table is partial and in-frame only. This repertoire shows some 28,000 clones, about 82% found once; its top ten account for roughly 19%. The germline V gene encodes CDR1 SEHNR and CDR2 FQNEAQ (reference sequence). The V and J ends lost 0 bases and 3 bases, in that order; junction bases with no gene match: 2. The CDR3 covers 16 residues. The chain couples TRBV7-9 to TRBJ2-1; 10 nucleotides agree with TRBD1. The receptor was derived from an adult with Crohn's disease. Sequencing input: ileal tissue. In DNA, the CDR3 is TGTGCCAGCAGCTTAGCTGGGACAGGGGACTACAATGAGCAGTTCTTC. This gives the protein CASSLAGTGDYNEQFF.